These 25 T cell receptor beta chains originate from one sample sequenced in a study of shared clonotypes between healthy human individuals. The method was immunoSEQ multiplex PCR; TCRdb's version includes in-frame clones alone and lacks a portion of them. The sample gives 2 million to 3 million clones, more than 85% of which show up once; 0.36% is in the top ten. The specimen sequenced was naive CD4+ T cells from PBMCs. Subset indicated: CD45RA+ positively selected. These receptors all come from a young man in good health. Some clones in this sample may be carry-over from other donors' samples.

This clone was counted between two and nine times. The genes are TRBV4-2 and TRBJ1-1, with D tentatively TRBD1 (5 bases). V shed 5 bases and J shed 4 bases, with 14 bases lying between them. In germline, CDR1 is LGHNA, CDR2 YNFKEQ. This CDR3 comprises 14 residues. The CDR3: CASSYTGGITEAFF. CDR3 nucleotide sequence: TGTGCCAGCAGCTATACAGGAGGGATCACTGAAGCTTTCTTT.

V gene TRBV5-5 combines with J gene TRBJ1-5; 10 nucleotides line up with TRBD1. The CDR3 is 17 residues long. Germline V gene lookup returns CDR1 SGHKS and CDR2 YYEKEE (reference sequence). V was clipped by 4 bases and J by 5 bases; unmatched bases: 12. CDR3 protein: CASSIRTGGDKDQPQHF. The CDR3 bases are TGTGCCAGCAGCATAAGGACAGGGGGGGATAAGGATCAGCCCCAGCATTTT.

J is TRBJ1-5 and V is TRBV10-3; tentatively, D is TRBD1 (5 bases). The V end was cut by 2 bases, the J end by 1 base, with 9 bases between. In germline, CDR1 is ENHRY, CDR2 SYGVKD. This CDR3 region has 15 residues. CDR3 bases: TGTGCCATCAGTGAGGGGGGTTTAAGCAATCAGCCCCAGCATTTT. It specifies CAISEGGLSNQPQHF.

The V call is TRBV5-4, the J call TRBJ2-7; the match to TRBD2 covers 10 bases. The trim removed 3 bases at V and 8 bases at J, leaving 14 bases unmatched. The CDR3 loop spans 16 amino acids. The V gene's germline CDR1 is SGHNT and CDR2 YYREEE (reference sequence). CDR3 coding DNA: TGTGCCAGCAGCTCACGGACTAGCGGAGGGGTTACGAAGCAGTACTTC. This translates into CASSSRTSGGVTKQYF. Full variable domain (outside the CDR3, taken from reference TRBV5-4 and TRBJ2-7): ETGVTQSPTHLIKTRGQQVTLRCSSQSGHNTVSWYQQALGQGPQFIFQYYREEENGRGNFPPRFSGLQFPNYSSELNVNALELDDSALYLCASSSRTSGGVTKQYFGPGTRLTVT.

The CDR3 spells CASSLVFRWRANLYNEQFF. The CDR3 DNA reads TGTGCCAGCAGCTTAGTTTTCAGATGGCGGGCGAATCTGTACAATGAGCAGTTCTTC. The V and J genes are TRBV11-3 and TRBJ2-1; TRBD2 might be the D (5 bases). The V and J ends lost 1 base and 4 bases respectively, with 23 bases between them. The germline V gene has CDR1 SGHNT and CDR2 YENEEA. The CDR3 runs 19 residues.

With respect to this clone: The sample holds other DNA sequences that translate to the same CDR3. The chain links TRBV6-5 to TRBJ1-1; D call uncertain. CDR1 MNHEY and CDR2 SVGAGI come from the germline V gene. This CDR3 region has 11 residues. Trimming pared 3 bases from V and 6 bases from J, leaving 5 bases between. CDR3 sequence (DNA): TGTGCCAGCAGTTATAGGGCTGAAGCTTTCTTT. Encoded protein: CASSYRAEAFF.

CDR3 protein: CASSVPKGIGELFF. The CDR3 region has the DNA TGCGCCAGCAGCGTGCCGAAGGGAATCGGGGAGCTGTTTTTT. The rearrangement joins TRBV5-1 to TRBJ2-2; D gene unclear. Looked up from germline, CDR1 is SGHRS and CDR2 is YFSETQ. Trimming pared 4 bases from V and 7 bases from J, leaving 14 bases between. This CDR3 spans 14 amino acids.

This chain joins TRBV2 and TRBJ1-4; no firm D call. The ends were cut back, 9 bases at V and 4 bases at J, with 12 bases in the middle. Per the germline V gene, CDR1 is SNHLY and CDR2 is FYNNEI. The CDR3 is 13 amino acids. DNA for the CDR3: TGTGCCAGTAACACGGAATATAATGAAAAACTGTTTTTT. This gives the protein CASNTEYNEKLFF.

As to this clone: The identical CDR3 is also encoded by other nucleotide sequences in the sample. The chain carries TRBV5-1 and TRBJ1-5; no firm D call. Germline-derived CDR1 and CDR2 are SGHRS and YFSETQ. The germline V and J ends were trimmed by 0 bases and 2 bases, with 6 bases remaining between them. The CDR3 extends over 14 amino acids. This CDR3 is CASSLDGGNQPQHF. DNA for the CDR3: TGCGCCAGCAGCTTGGACGGGGGCAATCAGCCCCAGCATTTT.

Of note for this clone: Distinct nucleotide sequences in the sample also encode this CDR3. The rearrangement links TRBV28 to TRBJ2-3; D remains ambiguous. The CDR3 is 13 residues long. V was pared by 3 bases and J by 4 bases, with 8 bases between. The germline V gene encodes CDR1 MDHEN and CDR2 SYDVKM. CDR3 amino acids: CASSLGSPDTQYF. The CDR3 DNA reads as TGTGCCAGCAGTTTGGGATCTCCAGATACGCAGTATTTT.

This clone came up once. CDR3 sequence: CAHAVGEGYYEQYF. CDR3 sequence (DNA): TGTGCCCATGCCGTGGGAGAGGGGTACTACGAGCAGTACTTC. The chain combines TRBV28 with TRBJ2-7, with D perhaps TRBD1 or TRBD2 (5 bases each). The germline gives CDR1 MDHEN, CDR2 SYDVKM. This CDR3 is built from 14 residues. V was pared by 11 bases and J by 3 bases, with 20 bases between. Complete variable domain (other parts from reference TRBV28 and TRBJ2-7): DVKVTQSSRYLVKRTGEKVFLECVQDMDHENMFWYRQDPGLGLRLIYFSYDVKMKEKGDIPEGYSVSREKKERFSLILESASTNQTSMYLCAHAVGEGYYEQYFGPGTRLTVT.

The chain has TRBV19 and TRBJ2-7, with D perhaps assigned TRBD1 or TRBD2 (5 bases each). The CDR3 contains 13 residues. The V gene's germline CDR1 is LNHDA and CDR2 SQIVND (reference sequence). V was shortened by 5 bases and J by 7 bases, with 15 bases between the two germline ends. CDR3 residues: CASSSGTPQEQYF. The DNA of the CDR3 is TGTGCCAGTAGTTCCGGGACCCCTCAAGAGCAGTACTTC.

In the case of this clone: Other DNA sequences within the sample encode an identical CDR3. V gene TRBV5-4 combines with J gene TRBJ2-7; D might be TRBD2 (7 bases). CDR3 size: 15 residues. Germline-derived CDR1 and CDR2 are SGHNT and YYREEE (reference sequence). Trimming took 0 bases from V and 2 from J, leaving 12 bases between them. The CDR3 spells CASSLVGGRAYEQYF. The CDR3 DNA reads as TGTGCCAGCAGCTTGGTGGGGGGGCGGGCCTACGAGCAGTACTTC.

This clone appeared a single time. This sample includes further DNA sequences coding for the same CDR3. The chain has TRBV28 and TRBJ1-2; D is unresolved. CDR1 is MDHEN and CDR2 is SYDVKM in the germline V gene. The V end lost 3 bases, the J end lost 7 bases, and 9 bases lay between the germline ends. This CDR3 comprises 12 residues. In DNA form, the CDR3 reads TGTGCCAGCAGTTTGCCACCCGGTGGCTACACCTTC. This codes for CASSLPPGGYTF.

The chain joins TRBV7-3 to TRBJ1-4, with a weak D call TRBD1 (5 bases). CDR1 and CDR2 (germline): SGHTA, FQGTGA. The V end was cut by 5 bases, the J end by 3 bases, with 13 bases between. This CDR3 region has 15 residues. The CDR3 region is CASSARDGANEKLFF. Written as DNA, the CDR3 is TGTGCCAGCAGCGCTCGGGACGGAGCTAATGAAAAACTGTTTTTT.

V and J are TRBV27 and TRBJ2-5, with 13 bases lining up with TRBD2. V lost 4 bases, J lost 3 bases, and 2 bases stayed unmatched. Germline CDR1 and CDR2: MNHEY and SMNVEV (reference sequence). The CDR3 spans 15 residues. The chain's CDR3 is CASSSGLAGEETQYF. The CDR3 coding sequence is TGTGCCAGCAGTTCCGGACTAGCGGGAGAAGAGACCCAGTACTTC.

This chain connects TRBV5-1 to TRBJ2-1; possible D gene TRBD2, 5 bases. V gave up 0 bases and J gave up 9 bases, with 13 bases separating them. Germline V gene sequence: CDR1 SGHRS, CDR2 YFSETQ. The CDR3 runs to 14 residues. The CDR3 bases are TGCGCCAGCAGCTTGGGGGCTAGCTTGGGTGAGCAGTTCTTC. It translates to CASSLGASLGEQFF.

As concerns this clone: The identical CDR3 is also encoded by other nucleotide sequences in the sample. The rearrangement joins TRBV5-1 to TRBJ1-3, with TRBD1 matching over 7 bases. The CDR3 totals 15 residues. V dropped 2 bases and J dropped 1; count of bases not matched to a gene: 3. Per germline, CDR1 SGHRS and CDR2 YFSETQ. The CDR3 here is CASSFTGASGNTIYF. CDR3 in DNA: TGCGCCAGCAGCTTTACAGGGGCATCTGGAAACACCATATATTTT. Complete variable domain (other parts from reference TRBV5-1 and TRBJ1-3): KAGVTQTPRYLIKTRGQQVTLSCSPISGHRSVSWYQQTPGQGLQFLFEYFSETQRNKGNFPGRFSGRQFSNSRSEMNVSTLELGDSALYLCASSFTGASGNTIYFGEGSWLTVV.

This sequence joins TRBV4-2 and TRBJ1-4, with a tentative D call TRBD1 (6 bases). Germline CDR1 and CDR2: LGHNA and YNFKEQ. The CDR3 has 16 residues. The V gene lost 1 base and the J gene lost 1 base, with 10 bases spanning the gap. The CDR3 sequence is CASSQAARGTNEKLFF. CDR3 nucleotide sequence: TGTGCCAGCAGCCAAGCGGCCAGGGGAACTAATGAAAAACTGTTTTTT.

The V and J genes are TRBV14 and TRBJ2-3; 7 bases line up with TRBD2. Germline loops: CDR1 SGHDN, CDR2 FVKESK. This CDR3 contains 15 residues. Trimming cost V 3 bases and J 5 bases; bases outside gene matches: 8. In nucleotides, the CDR3 is TGTGCCAGCAGCCAGATGACTAGCAGGAAAGATACGCAGTATTTT. Residues: CASSQMTSRKDTQYF.

The genes are TRBV7-3 and TRBJ2-1, with 8 bases that match TRBD2. Per germline, CDR1 SGHTA and CDR2 FQGTGA. This CDR3 is 15 amino acids long. V gave up 1 base and J gave up 5 bases; unmatched junction bases: 4. For the CDR3, the DNA is TGTGCCAGCAGCTTAAGAAGCGGGAGAGACAATGAGCAGTTCTTC. As protein: CASSLRSGRDNEQFF. The full variable domain, rest sourced from reference TRBV7-3 and TRBJ2-1, is GAGVSQTPSNKVTEKGKYVELRCDPISGHTALYWYRQSLGQGPEFLIYFQGTGAADDSGLPNDRFFAVRPEGSVSTLKIQRTERGDSAVYLCASSLRSGRDNEQFFGPGTRLTVL.

The chain carries TRBV14 and TRBJ1-4; D remains ambiguous. The CDR3 sequence is 15 residues long. Trimming removed 1 base at V and 4 bases at J, with 10 bases between. CDR1 is SGHDN and CDR2 is FVKESK in the germline V gene. The CDR3 nucleotides are TGTGCCAGCAGCCAAGGGCAGAAGGGTAATGAAAAACTGTTTTTT. Protein product: CASSQGQKGNEKLFF.

This chain connects TRBV2 to TRBJ2-7, with D possibly matching TRBD1 (5 bases). This CDR3 is 13 amino acids long. V lost 5 bases and J lost 2, with 10 bases in between. Germline V gives CDR1 SNHLY, CDR2 FYNNEI. The CDR3 region is CASSNGATYEQYF. The CDR3 DNA sequence: TGTGCCAGCAGTAATGGGGCCACCTACGAGCAGTACTTC.

The chain recombines TRBV7-3 with TRBJ2-7; 8 bases fit TRBD2. The trim removed 5 bases at V and 2 bases at J, leaving 8 bases unmatched. This CDR3 is built from 15 residues. Germline CDR1 reads SGHTA; CDR2 reads FQGTGA. Here the CDR3 DNA reads TGTGCCAGCAGCCCCGGGGGGGAGCCGGCCTACGAGCAGTACTTC. It encodes CASSPGGEPAYEQYF.

J is TRBJ2-7 and V is TRBV28; no reliable D call. Germline CDR1 reads MDHEN; CDR2 reads SYDVKM. V was cut by 8 bases and J by 8 bases, with 16 bases left in between. The CDR3 has 12 amino acids. DNA of the CDR3: TGTGCCAGCGGGATGAGAGATTTCAAGCAGTACTTC. This codes for CASGMRDFKQYF. Together with reference TRBV28 and TRBJ2-7, the CDR3 gives the full variable domain: DVKVTQSSRYLVKRTGEKVFLECVQDMDHENMFWYRQDPGLGLRLIYFSYDVKMKEKGDIPEGYSVSREKKERFSLILESASTNQTSMYLCASGMRDFKQYFGPGTRLTVT.